Following are 8 T cell receptor beta chains from one sample sequenced in a study of cytomegalovirus exposure and HLA in healthy donors. TCRdb's copy holds only in-frame clones and misses some; the assay was immunoSEQ multiplex PCR. The table shows 150,000 to 200,000 clones, with 86% occurring only once. Sequenced input: PBMCs. These receptors all stem from a woman aged 25 to 39 in good health and CMV-seronegative.

The chain recombines TRBV7-8 with TRBJ1-3; D remains ambiguous. The V gene lost 5 bases and the J gene lost 3 bases, with 14 bases spanning the gap. The CDR3 totals 15 residues. Germline loops: CDR1 SGHVS, CDR2 FQNEAQ. Here the CDR3 DNA reads TGTGCCAGCAGCCCGGGCGGAGTACTTGGAAACACCATATATTTT. Its translation is CASSPGGVLGNTIYF.

The V call is TRBV7-3, the J call TRBJ1-6; 7 positions match TRBD1. Looked up from germline, CDR1 is SGHTA and CDR2 is FQGTGA. The length of the CDR3 is 15 residues. The V segment lost 6 bases and the J segment 7 bases; nucleotides outside the gene matches: 9. The CDR3 DNA sequence: TGTGCCAGCAGAGAAGGGGGCCTTGGAAATTCACCCCTCCACTTT. Its translation is CASREGGLGNSPLHF.

This clone showed up just once. The chain's CDR3 is CASSLRTGGHEQFF. Written as DNA, the CDR3 is TGTGCCAGCAGCCTACGGACAGGGGGCCATGAGCAGTTCTTC. The V gene is TRBV7-6, the J gene TRBJ2-1, with 11 positions matching TRBD1. The CDR3 totals 14 residues. Germline values: CDR1 SGHVS, CDR2 FNYEAQ. Trimming cost V 5 bases and J 8 bases; bases outside gene matches: 5.

This chain uses TRBV9 with TRBJ2-1; D is possibly TRBD2 (6 bases). Germline-derived CDR1 and CDR2 are SGDLS and YYNGEE. This CDR3 has 15 residues. The V end lost 5 bases, the J end lost 4 bases, and 16 bases lay between the germline ends. The CDR3 nucleotides are TGTGCCAGCAGTTCCCGGAGGGCGACATACAATGAGCAGTTCTTC. This gives the protein CASSSRRATYNEQFF.

This clone was seen many times. Written as DNA, the CDR3 is TGTGCCAGCAGTGGACCCGGGACGGTAAATTCACCCCTCCACTTT. This encodes CASSGPGTVNSPLHF. This chain uses TRBV6-1 with TRBJ1-6, with D perhaps matching TRBD1 (5 bases). Germline assignment: CDR1 MNHNS and CDR2 SASEGT. The CDR3 totals 15 residues. Trimming left V 4 bases short and J 7 bases short, with 14 bases between.

This clone was observed once. V and J are TRBV2 and TRBJ2-7; D is ambiguous. CDR3 length equals 12 residues. V dropped 6 bases and J dropped 3 bases, with 9 bases sitting between them. CDR1 is SNHLY, CDR2 FYNNEI, per germline. The DNA for the CDR3 is TGTGCCAGCAGCCAAACGGGCTACGAGCAGTACTTC. It specifies CASSQTGYEQYF.

V is TRBV7-2 and J is TRBJ1-2, with D perhaps TRBD1 (5 bases). The CDR3 loop spans 18 amino acids. The V gene's germline CDR1 is SGHTA and CDR2 FQGNSA. Between the trimmed V and J ends, which lost 1 base and 5 bases, there was a span of 23 bases. The CDR3 nucleotides are TGTGCCAGCAGCTTAGGTCCAGGGACTGATCCGGGGTTGTATGGCTACACCTTC. Its translation: CASSLGPGTDPGLYGYTF.

V usage is TRBV5-1 and J usage is TRBJ2-3, with TRBD2 identical over 9 bases. CDR3 length equals 15 residues. The germline CDR1 and CDR2 sequences are SGHRS and YFSETQ. V lost 0 bases, J lost 6 bases, and 5 bases stayed unmatched. CDR3 residues: CASSLDGGRADTQYF. CDR3 coding DNA: TGCGCCAGCAGCTTGGATGGCGGGAGGGCGGATACGCAGTATTTT.